The present entry profiles one TCR beta chain with its context. The sample originates from a study of blood T cell repertoires in COVID-19. Study-level background: Acute-phase and convalescent COVID-19 samples originated in the United States, Italy and Spain. In each case, the material was cDNA or gDNA derived from T cells, B-cell-depleted T cells, or PBMCs.

Original handling: Amplification with reference gene primers provided the estimates of nucleated cell counts. Sequenced by immunoSEQ multiplex PCR; TCRdb stores in-frame clones only, minus some. V and J calls and clone size are as listed in that table; D and trimming were resolved from the DNA. Among about 280,000 clones listed, over 75% were seen once. V was shortened by 4 bases and J by 2 bases, with 15 bases between the two germline ends. Looked up from germline, CDR1 is LNHDA and CDR2 is SQIVND (reference sequence). The CDR3 sequence is 16 residues long. Sequencing was carried out using peripheral blood. This TCR came from a man between 50 and 59 years old with active or convalescent COVID-19. The chain has TRBV19 and TRBJ1-3; D is possibly TRBD1 (6 bases). The CDR3 spells CASSTRGGATGNTIYF. As DNA, the CDR3 is TGTGCCAGTAGTACCCGTGGGGGGGCTACTGGAAACACCATATATTTT.